The text below deals with one T cell receptor beta chain. The sample comes from a study of cytomegalovirus exposure and HLA in healthy donors. With 60 Vbeta and 13 Jbeta primers, the PCR was carried out. Measured with immunoSEQ multiplex PCR; TCRdb has only the in-frame clones, and not every one. This repertoire shows some 180,000 clones, approximately 71% found once; its top ten account for approximately 5.4%. The length of the CDR3 is 15 residues. The junction had 8 bases not matched to a gene; V was cut back by 5 bases and J by 7 bases. Germline V lookup: CDR1 SEHNR, CDR2 FQNEAQ (reference sequence).

V gene TRBV7-9 combines with J gene TRBJ1-6; the match to TRBD1 covers 7 bases. Sequencing was performed on PBMCs. The TCR originated in a woman in her late teens or twenties in good health and CMV-seropositive. CDR3 sequence: CASSHVGTENSPLHF. The CDR3 DNA reads TGTGCCAGCAGCCACGTCGGGACAGAGAATTCACCCCTCCACTTT.